Described below is a single T cell receptor (beta chain) sequence and its context. TCRdb re-called the 5' RACE reads and catalogs CDR3 proteins one per entry, DNA excluded. This listing includes hundreds of thousands of distinct CDR3 sequences. The source of the sample is a study of T cells expressing NK-cell markers. For the study at large: Sorted CD3+CD56+NKG2C+, CD3+CD56+NKG2C- and CD3+CD56-NKG2C+ T cells provided the TCR beta repertoires.

CDR3 length equals 15 residues. Germline CDR1 SEHNR, CDR2 FQNEAQ (reference sequence). Source material: blood T cells: a sorted CD56 or NKG2C T cell subset, CD4+ or CD8+ T cells, or bulk PBMC T cells (not recorded which). The clonotype was recovered from a man aged 18-70 years in good health. The chain couples TRBV7-9 to TRBJ1-3. CDR3 sequence: CASILLTNSGNTIYF.